Sequencing of this TCR beta chain was carried out in a study of T cell repertoires in cytomegalovirus infection. Study summary: Newly reported HLA-C-restricted and thoroughly characterized HLA-B-restricted CMV epitopes were employed. Indications of both CMV infection and matching HLA type were provided by public TCR beta signatures.

V shed 6 bases and J shed 4 bases, with 28 bases lying between them. Germline CDR1 is MNHGY and CDR2 is SAAAGT. This CDR3 spans 19 amino acids. TCRdb reanalysed the reads using MiXCR and keeps one entry per CDR3 protein. The table shows about 570,000 distinct CDR3 sequences, with under 45% occurring only once. Study-wide findings and caveats: Based on cumulative public TCR beta family frequency, carriers of CMV plus the relevant HLA were identified. Clonotypes of TCR beta that were HLA-C-restricted and CMV-specific dominated the ex vivo response.

A word on this clonotype: Its matching antigen is unknown.

Sequencing used cultured PBMCs, obtained from culture after CMV antigen stimulation. The receptor comes from a human donor in good health (CMV status not recorded). Some clones in this sample may be carry-over from other donors' samples. The V and J genes are TRBV6-8 and TRBJ1-3, with a possible D match to TRBD1 (6 bases). The CDR3 nucleotides read TGTGCCAGCAGACCGTTCGTCCCCACCGGGATAGGGGGAGGAAACACCATATATTTT. Its translation: CASRPFVPTGIGGGNTIYF.